This TCR beta chain is from a study of OX40 agonist ivuxolimab in advanced cancers. The overall study: Partial responses were achieved by three patients, of whom one had hepatocellular carcinoma and two had cutaneous melanoma.

The protocol was immunoSEQ multiplex PCR, while the TCRdb copy is restricted to in-frame clones and leaves out a portion. The top ten hold about 0.53% of the sample, which has about 73,000 clones, approximately 90% seen once. Overall study results and limits: At 0.1 to 3.0 mg/kg and by week 6, clonal expansion occurred in CD4+ and CD8+ blood T cells. With doses of 0.1-3.0 mg/kg, partial responders showed among the lowest clonal expansion. CD4+ T cells averaged fewer expanded clones than CD8+ T cells.

Remarks on this clone: Its antigen is undetermined. One end of the junction is discordant with germline, which a read error may explain.

Per germline, CDR1 SGHRS and CDR2 YFSETQ. The CDR3 spans 13 residues. The TCR was taken from an adult with an advanced solid tumor such as melanoma, head and neck, liver or kidney cancer. The material sequenced was CD4+ or CD8+ T cells sorted from blood, taken in a trial of the OX40 agonist ivuxolimab. The chain recombines TRBV5-1 with TRBJ2-1; maybe TRBD2 (6 bases). CDR3 DNA: TGCGCCAGCAGCTTGGTCGCCGAGGACCCGGGGGTCTTC. Translation: CASSLVAEDPGVF.